Shown below are 26 T cell receptor beta chains from a single sample sequenced in a study of technical replicates of blood from a handful of donors. Method: immunoSEQ multiplex PCR; TCRdb's copy keeps in-frame clones and lacks some. The sample includes 65,000 to 85,000 clones, about 96% of them seen just once. Material: T cells isolated from PBMCs. All receptors come from a human donor in good health.

The gene calls are TRBV10-3 and TRBJ1-1; D perhaps matches TRBD1 (6 bases). Germline V CDR1 and CDR2: ENHRY, SYGVKD. V lost 9 bases, J lost 1 base, and 12 bases lay in between. The CDR3 spans 13 residues. CDR3 nucleotides: TGTGCCATGCTACAGGGCCCGAACACTGAAGCTTTCTTT. Translation gives CAMLQGPNTEAFF.

The V gene is TRBV7-6, the J gene TRBJ2-5; 7 bases fit TRBD1. V gave up 5 bases and J gave up 5 bases; unmatched junction bases: 8. In germline, CDR1 is SGHVS, CDR2 FNYEAQ. The CDR3 loop spans 14 amino acids. CDR3 DNA sequence: TGTGCCAGCAGCCCCTGGGACAGTAGGGAGACCCAGTACTTC. This gives the protein CASSPWDSRETQYF.

The chain is built from TRBV7-9 and TRBJ1-1, with 8 bases matching TRBD1. CDR1 is SEHNR, CDR2 FQNEAQ, per germline (reference sequence). After removal of 6 bases from V and 6 bases from J, the junction contained 9 bases not matched to a gene. This CDR3 comprises 14 residues. The CDR3: CASRTRTGWAEAFF. CDR3 sequence (DNA): TGTGCCAGCAGAACCCGGACAGGGTGGGCTGAAGCTTTCTTT.

The chain couples TRBV13 to TRBJ1-5; TRBD1 agrees at 8 bases. Trimming took 1 base from V and 4 from J; bases not matched to a gene: 12. Germline values: CDR1 PRHDT, CDR2 FYEKMQ (reference sequence). The CDR3 is 18 residues long. The CDR3 DNA follows: TGTGCCAGCAGCTTAGTTATGGCAGGGGGCACACTAAATCAGCCCCAGCATTTT. Encoded protein: CASSLVMAGGTLNQPQHF.

This clone was detected only a few times. Here the CDR3 reads CASSLVAGFYEQYF. In DNA form, the CDR3 reads TGTGCCAGCAGCTTAGTGGCGGGATTCTACGAGCAGTACTTC. This chain joins TRBV7-8 and TRBJ2-7, with a possible D match to TRBD2 (6 bases). This CDR3 is 14 amino acids long. The V end was cut by 1 base, the J end by 3 bases, with 10 bases between. The germline CDR1 and CDR2 sequences are SGHVS and FQNEAQ.

The gene calls are TRBV4-1 and TRBJ2-1; no firm D call. V shed 1 base and J shed 4 bases, with 5 bases lying between them. Germline V gene lookup returns CDR1 MGHRA and CDR2 YSYEKL. The CDR3 is 13 residues long. The CDR3: CASSQVVYNEQFF. The CDR3 DNA is TGCGCCAGCAGCCAAGTCGTTTACAATGAGCAGTTCTTC.

The V gene is TRBV5-1, the J gene TRBJ2-3; TRBD2 agrees at 9 bases. Germline CDR1 and CDR2: SGHRS and YFSETQ. V lost 5 bases, J lost 4 bases, and 2 bases stayed unmatched. The CDR3 is made up of 13 amino acids. CDR3 protein: CASRGTSSDTQYF. DNA for the CDR3: TGCGCCAGCAGAGGGACTAGCTCAGATACGCAGTATTTT.

This chain uses TRBV7-7 with TRBJ2-2, with 9 bases aligning to TRBD1. The CDR3 length is 15 residues. With V trimmed by 4 bases and J by 4 bases, 4 bases remained unmatched. CDR1 is SSHAT and CDR2 is FNYEAQ in the germline V gene (reference sequence). CDR3 region: CASSSGTGTTGELFF. DNA of the CDR3: TGTGCCAGCAGCTCCGGGACAGGGACCACCGGGGAGCTGTTTTTT.

The chain joins TRBV7-2 to TRBJ2-5, with TRBD2 matching over 7 bases. The CDR3 is 15 residues long. Germline-derived CDR1 and CDR2 are SGHTA and FQGNSA. With 6 bases clipped from V and 2 bases from J, the junction kept 9 bases outside the gene matches. The CDR3 spells CASSSGAGTQETQYF. Here the CDR3 DNA reads TGTGCCAGCAGTTCCGGAGCGGGAACTCAAGAGACCCAGTACTTC. Full variable domain (outside the CDR3, taken from reference TRBV7-2 and TRBJ2-5): GAGVSQSPSNKVTEKGKDVELRCDPISGHTALYWYRQSLGQGLEFLIYFQGNSAPDKSGLPSDRFSAERTGGSVSTLTIQRTQQEDSAVYLCASSSGAGTQETQYFGPGTRLLVL.

The rearrangement uses TRBV29-1 and TRBJ2-7, with a weak D call TRBD2 (7 bases). The CDR3 has 13 amino acids. The germline gives CDR1 SQVTM, CDR2 ANQGSEA. Trimming shortened V by 2 bases and J by 9 bases, and 17 bases separated the two germline ends. CDR3 sequence: CSVEPWEGVRQYF. CDR3 DNA sequence: TGCAGCGTTGAACCATGGGAGGGGGTTCGGCAGTACTTC.

The chain employs TRBV6-5 and TRBJ2-7, with 11 bases matching TRBD2. This CDR3 spans 14 amino acids. Losses at the gene ends were 5 bases for V and 5 bases for J; bases not matched to a gene: 5. The germline gives CDR1 MNHEY, CDR2 SVGAGI. The CDR3 region is CASSPQLAGDEQYF. CDR3 nucleotides: TGTGCCAGCAGTCCCCAACTAGCGGGAGACGAGCAGTACTTC.

The chain employs TRBV29-1 and TRBJ2-1; 11 bases agree with TRBD1. Germline V gene lookup returns CDR1 SQVTM and CDR2 ANQGSEA. V lost 3 bases and J lost 8; bases outside the gene matches: 6. This CDR3 has 14 amino acids. The CDR3 spells CSVEDRGPLYEQFF. CDR3 nucleotides: TGCAGCGTTGAGGACAGGGGGCCCTTGTATGAGCAGTTCTTC.

This chain links TRBV28 with TRBJ1-5, with D perhaps TRBD1 (6 bases). Trimming stripped 2 bases from V and 5 bases from J, with 10 bases between. The CDR3 totals 14 residues. The germline V gene has CDR1 MDHEN and CDR2 SYDVKM. In DNA, the CDR3 is TGTGCCAGCAGTTTAAACAGGGAAGATCAGCCCCAGCATTTT. Protein sequence: CASSLNREDQPQHF.

CDR3 DNA: TGTGCCAGCAGCTTGCTAGCGGCCAACACCGGGGAGCTGTTTTTT. Its protein is CASSLLAANTGELFF. V usage is TRBV5-5 and J usage is TRBJ2-2; TRBD2 matches at 7 bases. Per germline, CDR1 SGHKS and CDR2 YYEKEE (reference sequence). This CDR3 has 15 residues. The junction had 2 bases not matched to a gene; V was cut back by 1 base and J by 2 bases.

This chain links TRBV19 with TRBJ2-7, with 7 bases that match TRBD1. Germline V CDR1 and CDR2: LNHDA, SQIVND (reference sequence). V trimming: 5 bases; J trimming: 0 bases; junction bases outside the gene matches: 19. This CDR3 region has 19 residues. CDR3 coding DNA: TGTGCCAGTAGTGCATGGACAGGAGAGGACTTCCGGAGCTCCTACGAGCAGTACTTC. This gives the protein CASSAWTGEDFRSSYEQYF.

The V gene is TRBV18, the J gene TRBJ2-1, with TRBD1 matching over 8 bases. There are 15 residues in the CDR3. The ends lost 3 bases at V and 7 bases at J; junction bases unmatched: 8. CDR1 is KGHSH and CDR2 is LQKENI in the germline V gene. The CDR3 nucleotides read TGTGCCAGCTCACCTGCAGGGGGCCCTTATAATGAGCAGTTCTTC. Translated, it gives CASSPAGGPYNEQFF.

The chain is built from TRBV6-5 and TRBJ1-2, with a tentative D call TRBD1 (5 bases). V dropped 2 bases and J dropped 8 bases, with 12 bases sitting between them. Per germline, CDR1 MNHEY and CDR2 SVGAGI. This CDR3 is 13 amino acids long. The CDR3: CASSYQGGEGYTF. CDR3 DNA sequence: TGTGCCAGCAGTTACCAGGGAGGGGAAGGCTACACCTTC.

The chain combines TRBV4-2 with TRBJ1-1, with 9 bases that match TRBD1. The CDR3 runs 18 residues. CDR1 and CDR2 from the germline V gene are LGHNA and YNFKEQ. Losses at the gene ends were 0 bases for V and 0 bases for J; bases not matched to a gene: 8. This CDR3 reads CASSQDLKGTGLNTEAFF. CDR3 in DNA: TGTGCCAGCAGCCAAGATCTAAAGGGGACAGGGCTGAACACTGAAGCTTTCTTT.

This chain links TRBV11-2 with TRBJ1-4; D is ambiguous. The CDR3 extends over 13 amino acids. Germline CDR1 reads SGHAT; CDR2 reads FQNNGV. V gave up 0 bases and J gave up 8 bases, with 7 bases separating them. Written as DNA, the CDR3 is TGTGCCAGCAGCTTAGATAGCGGGGAAAAACTGTTTTTT. Its protein product is CASSLDSGEKLFF.

The chain is built from TRBV4-1 and TRBJ2-3, with 8 nucleotides matching TRBD1. CDR3 size: 14 residues. V lost 4 bases and J lost 6; bases outside the gene matches: 6. CDR1 MGHRA and CDR2 YSYEKL come from the germline V gene. The CDR3 coding sequence is TGCGCCAGCAGCCTGGACAGGGAGGTTGATACGCAGTATTTT. This codes for CASSLDREVDTQYF.

This chain joins TRBV5-6 and TRBJ1-1; 9 bases agree with TRBD1. The CDR3 extends over 12 amino acids. The V gene's germline CDR1 is SGHDT and CDR2 YYEEEE. After removal of 4 bases from V and 11 bases from J, the junction contained 6 bases not matched to a gene. As DNA, the CDR3 is TGTGCCAGCAGCGCCGGGACAGGGCATGCTTTCTTT. This sequence encodes CASSAGTGHAFF. Complete variable domain (other parts from reference TRBV5-6 and TRBJ1-1): DAGVTQSPTHLIKTRGQQVTLRCSPKSGHDTVSWYQQALGQGPQFIFQYYEEEERQRGNFPDRFSGHQFPNYSSELNVNALLLGDSALYLCASSAGTGHAFFGQGTRLTVV.

The V gene is TRBV2, the J gene TRBJ2-4, with TRBD1 matching 11 bases. From germline, CDR1 is SNHLY and CDR2 FYNNEI. The trim removed 6 bases at V and 8 bases at J, leaving 6 bases unmatched. The length of the CDR3 is 14 residues. CDR3 residues: CASRPGQGADIQYF. The CDR3 coding sequence is TGTGCCAGCAGGCCCGGACAGGGGGCGGACATTCAGTACTTC.

V gene TRBV28 combines with J gene TRBJ2-7; the match to TRBD2 covers 7 bases. The V gene end was trimmed by 3 bases and the J gene end by 1 base; junction bases not matched to a gene: 9. CDR1 MDHEN and CDR2 SYDVKM come from the germline V gene. The CDR3 is 16 residues long. The CDR3 DNA reads TGTGCCAGCAGTTTCGCGCGGGAGCTCTCTTCCTACGAGCAGTACTTC. Residues: CASSFARELSSYEQYF.

The J gene is TRBJ1-2, the V gene TRBV25-1; weak D call: TRBD1 (6 bases). The germline V and J ends were trimmed by 4 bases and 9 bases, with 12 bases remaining between them. The germline V gene encodes CDR1 MGHDK and CDR2 SYGVNS. This CDR3 has 12 residues. The CDR3 nucleotides are TGTGCCAGCAGTGCTGGAAGGGGGAGCTACACCTTC. Amino acid sequence: CASSAGRGSYTF.

V is TRBV7-9 and J is TRBJ2-1, with 7 bases identical to TRBD2. Germline V CDR1 and CDR2: SEHNR, FQNEAQ (reference sequence). The CDR3 is 15 residues long. V shed 1 base, J shed 8 bases, and the junction held 8 bases outside the gene matches. The CDR3 sequence: CASSLGGGGRYEQFF. CDR3 nucleotides: TGTGCCAGCAGCTTAGGGGGGGGAGGACGCTATGAGCAGTTCTTC. Full variable domain (remainder filled in from reference TRBV7-9 and TRBJ2-1): DTGVSQNPRHKITKRGQNVTFRCDPISEHNRLYWYRQTLGQGPEFLTYFQNEAQLEKSRLLSDRFSAERPKGSFSTLEIQRTEQGDSAMYLCASSLGGGGRYEQFFGPGTRLTVL.

The J gene is TRBJ2-7, the V gene TRBV6-6; unclear D gene. Trimming took off 0 bases at V and 6 bases at J, with 6 bases between the two ends. The germline gives CDR1 MNHNY, CDR2 SVGAGI (reference sequence). CDR3 length equals 12 residues. The CDR3 nucleotides are TGTGCCAGCAGTTACTCCCGGGTCGAGCAGTACTTC. Protein: CASSYSRVEQYF.